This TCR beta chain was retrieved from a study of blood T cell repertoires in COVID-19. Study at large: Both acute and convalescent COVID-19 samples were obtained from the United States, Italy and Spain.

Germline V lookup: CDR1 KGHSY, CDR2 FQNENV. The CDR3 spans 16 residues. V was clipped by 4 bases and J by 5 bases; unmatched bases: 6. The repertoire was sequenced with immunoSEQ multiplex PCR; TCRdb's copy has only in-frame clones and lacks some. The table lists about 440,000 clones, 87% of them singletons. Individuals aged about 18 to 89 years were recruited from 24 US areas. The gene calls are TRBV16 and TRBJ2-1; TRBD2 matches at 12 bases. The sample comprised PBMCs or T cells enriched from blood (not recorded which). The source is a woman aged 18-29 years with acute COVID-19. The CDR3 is CASSRLAGGPNNEQFF. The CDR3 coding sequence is TGTGCCAGCAGCCGTCTAGCGGGGGGGCCCAACAATGAGCAGTTCTTC.